This TCR beta chain came from a study of T cells in Graves' hyperthyroidism and ophthalmopathy. The CDR3 is 17 residues long. V shed 3 bases and J shed 2 bases, with 18 bases lying between them. In germline, CDR1 is SGHTA, CDR2 FQGNSA. No ophthalmopathy progression within 18 months constituted stable Graves' hyperthyroidism. Any patient presenting with uncontrolled infection, other autoimmune disease, pregnancy or lactation was left out. It was RNA transcripts that yielded the amplified TCR beta CDR3 regions. When the TCR CDR3 underwent first-round RT-PCR, the HTBI primer set was used. TCRdb redid the calling of the multiplex PCR reads with MiXCR, one entry per CDR3 protein. This table holds around 500,000 distinct CDR3 sequences, 14% found once.

This TCR was sampled from a woman in her thirties or forties with Graves' hyperthyroidism. The sample consisted of blood. V gene TRBV7-2 combines with J gene TRBJ2-3; D is possibly TRBD1 or TRBD2 (5 bases each). DNA of the CDR3: TGTGCCAGCAGCTTGGGTAGAAGGGGACCCTCCACAGATACGCAGTATTTT. It encodes CASSLGRRGPSTDTQYF.